This TCR beta chain was recovered during a study of a mutant IDH1 vaccine in newly diagnosed glioma. The method was immunoSEQ multiplex PCR; TCRdb's version includes in-frame clones alone and lacks a portion of them. This sample has tens of thousands of clones, with about 85% found just once. CDR1 SEHNR and CDR2 FQNEAQ come from the germline V gene (reference sequence). Trimming took 7 bases from V and 2 from J; bases not matched to a gene: 5. The length of the CDR3 is 15 residues. Time point reported: week 35, safety follow-up. The vaccine gave 300 ug of a 20-mer mutant IDH1 peptide subcutaneously per dose. This clone came up a few times. Its antigen is as yet unknown.

This receptor was taken from a man aged 25 to 40 with glioma. The chain employs TRBV7-9 and TRBJ1-1; 12 nucleotides align to TRBD1. Here the sequenced sample was PBMCs, taken from a glioma patient whose treatment included an IDH1 peptide vaccine. The CDR3 loop reads CASIWGQGANTEAFF. The DNA of the CDR3 is TGTGCCAGCATTTGGGGACAGGGGGCAAACACTGAAGCTTTCTTT.